A selection of T cell receptor beta chains follows, all from one sample in a study of cytotoxic CD8 clonotypes in ibrutinib-treated CLL. TCRdb keeps only in-frame clones here, not all; method: immunoSEQ multiplex PCR. Of 100,000 to 150,000 clones listed, 75% to 90% are singletons. Sample: PBMCs, taken after 24 months of ibrutinib treatment. The receptors were sampled from a human donor with chronic lymphocytic leukemia. The CDR3 runs from the conserved cysteine through the conserved F or W. A D gene is named only where the DNA matches it firmly. Rows give clone size only sometimes, using once, few, many, or a class for an expanded clone.

V gene: TRBV14
J gene: TRBJ2-3
D gene: TRBD2
clone size: NA
CDR3 protein: CASSRTVPGLGADTQYF
CDR3 DNA: TGTGCCAGCAGCCGAACTGTACCGGGACTAGGGGCAGATACGCAGTATTTT

V gene: TRBV7-9
J gene: TRBJ1-1
D gene: NA
clone size: few
CDR3 protein: CASSLDQGRTEAFF
CDR3 DNA: TGTGCCAGCAGCTTAGATCAGGGGCGAACTGAAGCTTTCTTT

V gene: TRBV28
J gene: TRBJ2-7
D gene: NA
clone size: NA
CDR3 protein: CASRPAGSSYEQYF
CDR3 DNA: TGTGCCAGCAGGCCGGCAGGGAGCTCCTACGAGCAGTACTTC

V gene: TRBV29-1
J gene: TRBJ2-1
D gene: TRBD2
clone size: NA
CDR3 protein: CSVELHGLAGGGEQFF
CDR3 DNA: TGCAGCGTTGAACTCCACGGGCTAGCGGGAGGCGGTGAGCAGTTCTTC

V gene: TRBV27
J gene: TRBJ1-5
D gene: TRBD1
clone size: NA
CDR3 protein: CASSMDRANQPQHF
CDR3 DNA: TGTGCCAGCAGTATGGACAGGGCCAATCAGCCCCAGCATTTT

V gene: TRBV7-9
J gene: TRBJ1-1
D gene: TRBD1
clone size: NA
CDR3 protein: CASSGSTGGAGNTEAFF
CDR3 DNA: TGTGCCAGCAGCGGTAGTACAGGGGGCGCGGGGAACACTGAAGCTTTCTTT

V gene: TRBV5-1
J gene: TRBJ1-5
D gene: NA
clone size: NA
CDR3 protein: CASSLAPGTSQPQHF
CDR3 DNA: TGCGCCAGCAGCTTGGCCCCGGGGACATCTCAGCCCCAGCATTTT

V gene: TRBV28
J gene: TRBJ2-7
D gene: NA
clone size: NA
CDR3 protein: CASNDGSYEQYF
CDR3 DNA: TGTGCCAGCAACGACGGTTCCTACGAGCAGTACTTC

V gene: TRBV5-8
J gene: TRBJ2-2
D gene: NA
clone size: NA
CDR3 protein: CASGLGELFF
CDR3 DNA: TGTGCCAGCGGCCTGGGGGAGCTGTTTTTT

V gene: TRBV29-1
J gene: TRBJ2-3
D gene: NA
clone size: NA
CDR3 protein: CSVEVRDTQYF
CDR3 DNA: TGCAGCGTTGAAGTTAGGGATACGCAGTATTTT

V gene: TRBV5-1
J gene: TRBJ2-7
D gene: TRBD1
clone size: NA
CDR3 protein: CASSKEPGTGASEQYF
CDR3 DNA: TGCGCCAGCAGCAAAGAACCCGGGACAGGGGCGAGCGAGCAGTACTTC

V gene: TRBV4-2
J gene: TRBJ1-5
D gene: NA
clone size: once
CDR3 protein: CASSQVAVAGDQPQHF
CDR3 DNA: TGTGCCAGCAGCCAAGTCGCGGTGGCAGGGGATCAGCCCCAGCATTTT

V gene: TRBV27
J gene: TRBJ1-2
D gene: NA
clone size: once
CDR3 protein: CASSFRQEGANYGYTF
CDR3 DNA: TGTGCCAGCAGTTTTAGGCAGGAAGGGGCTAACTATGGCTACACCTTC

V gene: TRBV4-1
J gene: TRBJ2-7
D gene: TRBD1
clone size: NA
CDR3 protein: CASSQYFGQGTEQYF
CDR3 DNA: TGCGCCAGCAGCCAATATTTCGGACAGGGTACCGAGCAGTACTTC

V gene: TRBV2
J gene: TRBJ2-2
D gene: TRBD2
clone size: NA
CDR3 protein: CASSETWAGGSIGELFF
CDR3 DNA: TGTGCCAGCAGTGAGACCTGGGCGGGAGGGTCGATCGGGGAGCTGTTTTTT

V gene: TRBV19
J gene: TRBJ2-1
D gene: NA
clone size: NA
CDR3 protein: CASTSDYPSYNEQFF
CDR3 DNA: TGTGCCAGTACCTCAGACTACCCCTCCTACAATGAGCAGTTCTTC

V gene: TRBV28
J gene: TRBJ2-1
D gene: TRBD2
clone size: NA
CDR3 protein: CASSASGGDYYNEQFF
CDR3 DNA: TGTGCCAGCAGTGCTAGCGGGGGAGACTACTACAATGAGCAGTTCTTC

V gene: TRBV29-1
J gene: TRBJ1-1
D gene: NA
clone size: NA
CDR3 protein: CSVDAGRGNTEAFF
CDR3 DNA: TGCAGCGTGGACGCGGGGCGCGGGAACACTGAAGCTTTCTTT

V gene: TRBV18
J gene: TRBJ1-3
D gene: NA
clone size: NA
CDR3 protein: CASSSRTNTIYF
CDR3 DNA: TGTGCCAGCTCATCTCGAACGAACACCATATATTTT

V gene: TRBV2
J gene: TRBJ1-2
D gene: TRBD1
clone size: NA
CDR3 protein: CASLQGEVRGYTF
CDR3 DNA: TGTGCCAGCCTACAGGGGGAGGTCCGTGGCTACACCTTC

V gene: TRBV11-2
J gene: TRBJ1-1
D gene: NA
clone size: few
CDR3 protein: CASRQGSGTEAFF
CDR3 DNA: TGTGCCAGCAGGCAGGGGTCAGGAACTGAAGCTTTCTTT

V gene: TRBV7-2
J gene: TRBJ2-7
D gene: TRBD2
clone size: NA
CDR3 protein: CASSSEWGRASYEQYF
CDR3 DNA: TGTGCCAGCAGCTCAGAGTGGGGGAGGGCCTCATACGAGCAGTACTTC

V gene: TRBV27
J gene: TRBJ2-1
D gene: TRBD1
clone size: NA
CDR3 protein: CATHRPGQGNRNEQFF
CDR3 DNA: TGTGCCACCCATAGACCGGGACAGGGGAACAGGAATGAGCAGTTCTTC

V gene: TRBV27
J gene: TRBJ1-1
D gene: NA
clone size: NA
CDR3 protein: CASSLSRSRIGAFF
CDR3 DNA: TGTGCCAGCAGTTTGTCCAGATCAAGGATTGGAGCTTTCTTT

V gene: TRBV30
J gene: TRBJ1-1
D gene: TRBD1
clone size: few
CDR3 protein: CAIDRAGTEAFF
CDR3 DNA: TGTGCCATCGACAGGGCGGGCACTGAAGCTTTCTTT

V gene: TRBV7-2
J gene: TRBJ1-2
D gene: NA
clone size: few
CDR3 protein: CASSLVEGSGYTF
CDR3 DNA: TGTGCCAGCAGCTTAGTTGAGGGATCTGGCTACACCTTC

V gene: TRBV15
J gene: TRBJ1-5
D gene: NA
clone size: once
CDR3 protein: CATSTFFRGDNQPQHF
CDR3 DNA: TGTGCCACCAGTACATTTTTCAGGGGTGATAATCAGCCCCAGCATTTT

V gene: TRBV29-1
J gene: TRBJ2-1
D gene: TRBD1
clone size: NA
CDR3 protein: CSVAGTGGYNEQFF
CDR3 DNA: TGCAGCGTGGCCGGGACAGGGGGATACAATGAGCAGTTCTTC

V gene: TRBV2
J gene: TRBJ1-1
D gene: NA
clone size: NA
CDR3 protein: CASSQTGTNTEAFF
CDR3 DNA: TGTGCCAGCAGCCAAACAGGGACGAACACTGAAGCTTTCTTT

V gene: TRBV7-2
J gene: TRBJ2-5
D gene: NA
clone size: NA
CDR3 protein: CASSSHPTQETQYF
CDR3 DNA: TGTGCCAGCAGCTCCCACCCCACTCAAGAGACCCAGTACTTC

V gene: TRBV4-3
J gene: TRBJ2-5
D gene: NA
clone size: once
CDR3 protein: CASSQDLFETQYF
CDR3 DNA: TGCGCCAGCAGCCAAGATCTTTTCGAGACCCAGTACTTC

V gene: TRBV2
J gene: TRBJ1-1
D gene: TRBD1
clone size: NA
CDR3 protein: CASSEPGQGRVNTEAFF
CDR3 DNA: TGTGCCAGCAGTGAACCGGGACAGGGCAGGGTGAACACTGAAGCTTTCTTT

V gene: TRBV28
J gene: TRBJ1-2
D gene: NA
clone size: NA
CDR3 protein: CASYLFQYGYTF
CDR3 DNA: TGTGCCAGCTATCTATTTCAGTATGGCTACACCTTC

V gene: TRBV28
J gene: TRBJ2-3
D gene: TRBD1
clone size: NA
CDR3 protein: CASSPAAGGGTDTQYF
CDR3 DNA: TGTGCCAGCAGTCCAGCGGCAGGGGGAGGCACAGATACGCAGTATTTT

V gene: TRBV9
J gene: TRBJ2-1
D gene: TRBD2
clone size: NA
CDR3 protein: CASSARGGFNEQFF
CDR3 DNA: TGTGCCAGCAGCGCCCGCGGGGGTTTCAATGAGCAGTTCTTC

V gene: TRBV4-3
J gene: TRBJ2-5
D gene: NA
clone size: NA
CDR3 protein: CASSQEQQETQYF
CDR3 DNA: TGCGCCAGCAGCCAAGAACAGCAAGAGACCCAGTACTTC

V gene: TRBV10-3
J gene: TRBJ2-2
D gene: NA
clone size: NA
CDR3 protein: CAISELGGGAAGELFF
CDR3 DNA: TGTGCCATCAGTGAGTTGGGGGGAGGAGCGGCCGGGGAGCTGTTTTTT